Below are 7 T cell receptor beta chains sequenced from a single sample in a study of blood T cell repertoires in COVID-19. TCRdb's table, derived via immunoSEQ multiplex PCR, lists solely in-frame clones and lacks some. The sample holds around 79,000 clones, about 83% seen once. Sample: peripheral blood. These receptors were obtained from a woman aged 60-75 years with acute or convalescent COVID-19.

CDR3 region: CASTGTANVLTF. The DNA for the CDR3 is TGTGCCAGCACCGGGACAGCCAACGTCCTGACTTTC. The V gene is TRBV2, the J gene TRBJ2-6, with a possible D match to TRBD1 (6 bases). The V and J ends lost 7 bases and 7 bases respectively, with 8 bases between them. Germline V gene sequence: CDR1 SNHLY, CDR2 FYNNEI. This CDR3 is built from 12 residues.

J is TRBJ2-7 and V is TRBV5-1; 8 bases are shared with TRBD2. CDR3 size: 15 residues. The J segment lost 2 bases and the V segment lost 0 bases, leaving 4 bases of the junction unmatched. Per the germline V gene, CDR1 is SGHRS and CDR2 is YFSETQ. The DNA for the CDR3 is TGCGCCAGCAGCTTGGAGCGGGGGTCCCCCTACGAGCAGTACTTC. It codes for CASSLERGSPYEQYF.

This chain connects TRBV5-1 to TRBJ2-2, with 8 nucleotides matching TRBD1. CDR1 SGHRS and CDR2 YFSETQ come from the germline V gene. V lost 9 bases to trimming and J lost 6 bases; unmatched junction nucleotides: 4. The CDR3 runs to 12 residues. CDR3 DNA: TGCGCCACTCGGACAGGGCCCGGGGAGCTGTTTTTT. Its protein is CATRTGPGELFF.

In this sample, this clone turned up a few times. The chain employs TRBV4-2 and TRBJ1-2, with TRBD1 identical over 7 bases. The CDR3 runs to 17 residues. Germline loops: CDR1 LGHNA, CDR2 YNFKEQ. Losses at the gene ends were 4 bases for V and 5 bases for J; bases not matched to a gene: 16. CDR3 sequence reads: CASSPLYPGGGPYGYTF. The CDR3, as DNA: TGTGCCAGCAGCCCTTTATACCCGGGAGGGGGCCCATATGGCTACACCTTC.

The V and J genes are TRBV11-3 and TRBJ2-7, with D possibly being TRBD2 (6 bases). This CDR3 has 12 amino acids. The germline V gene has CDR1 SGHNT and CDR2 YENEEA. Trimming left V 2 bases short and J 6 bases short, with 8 bases between. CDR3 protein: CASSLPGGEQYF. The CDR3 nucleotides read TGTGCCAGCAGCTTACCCGGGGGCGAGCAGTACTTC. Full variable domain (missing parts from reference TRBV11-3 and TRBJ2-7): EAGVVQSPRYKIIEKKQPVAFWCNPISGHNTLYWYLQNLGQGPELLIRYENEEAVDDSQLPKDRFSAERLKGVDSTLKIQPAELGDSAVYLCASSLPGGEQYFGPGTRLTVT.

The J gene is TRBJ2-3, the V gene TRBV5-1; a weak D match, TRBD1 (5 bases). This CDR3 region has 16 residues. Germline V gene lookup returns CDR1 SGHRS and CDR2 YFSETQ. V dropped 0 bases and J dropped 3 bases, with 14 bases sitting between them. The CDR3 spells CASSLGGDSKTDTQYF. CDR3 DNA sequence: TGCGCCAGCAGCTTGGGGGGTGACAGTAAGACAGATACGCAGTATTTT.

The genes are TRBV24-1 and TRBJ1-1, with D tentatively TRBD1 (5 bases). The CDR3 runs to 15 residues. Trimming left V 6 bases short and J 5 bases short, with 18 bases between. CDR1 is KGHDR, CDR2 SFDVKD, per germline. The CDR3 coding sequence is TGTGCCACCAGTACGTCGTCCAGGGCCGGGACTGAAGCTTTCTTT. This codes for CATSTSSRAGTEAFF.